The 8 T cell receptor beta chains below all came from one sample that was sequenced in a study of tumor and adjacent non-tumor tissue in lung cancer (dated by TCRdb to between 2018 and 2020). RNA was extracted from bulk unsorted tissue and checked for quality with a NanoDrop ND-1000 and an Agilent 2100. The library was prepared using multiplex PCR. Sequencing used an Illumina HiSeq 2500. TCRbeta libraries were constructed through three rounds of nested PCR with primers (Table S4) according to protocols modified from ARM-PCR. TCRdb's own reprocessing of the public reads used fastp at Q25 and MiXCR and kept productive beta chains. Each record represents a unique CDR3 protein, reported with the most common genes and DNA among its rows. The sample has 76,000 or so distinct CDR3 sequences on record, less than 75% of them singletons. The ten biggest clones cover approximately 12% of the sample. Sequences were obtained from lung tumor tissue. Every receptor here comes from a woman between 65 and 79 years old with non-small cell lung cancer.

The chain employs TRBV6-5 and TRBJ2-7; weak D call: TRBD1 (5 bases). Looked up from germline, CDR1 is MNHEY and CDR2 is SVGAGI. V was trimmed by 6 bases and J by 12 bases, leaving 15 bases between them. The CDR3 is 11 amino acids. The CDR3 coding sequence is TGTGCCAGCAGCCAACAGGAACGGCGGTACTTC. It codes for CASSQQERRYF.

To note about this clonotype: Given a much more abundant clone one base away, this may be a read error. The chain combines TRBV20-1 with TRBJ1-2; 8 nucleotides align to TRBD1. J gave up 3 bases and V 7 bases, and 7 bases lay outside the gene matches. In germline, CDR1 is DFQATT, CDR2 SNEGSKA (reference sequence). The CDR3 covers 13 residues. As DNA, the CDR3 is TGCAGTGACAGACAGGGGACGTACTATGGCTACACCTTC. Translating gives CSDRQGTYYGYTF.

This clonotype was seen ten or more times. The chain carries TRBV30 and TRBJ1-5; 7 nucleotides align to TRBD1. The V gene end was trimmed by 2 bases and the J gene end by 2 bases; junction bases not matched to a gene: 3. Germline-derived CDR1 and CDR2 are GTSNPN and SVGIG (reference sequence). The CDR3 has 14 residues. DNA of the CDR3: TGTGCCTGGAGTCGACAGGGAGGCAATCAGCCCCAGCATTTT. Its translation is CAWSRQGGNQPQHF.

There are many counts of this clonotype. The gene calls are TRBV30 and TRBJ1-4, with 8 bases identical to TRBD1. Germline CDR1 GTSNPN, CDR2 SVGIG (reference sequence). V was clipped by 4 bases and J by 7 bases; unmatched bases: 11. This CDR3 comprises 15 residues. The CDR3 loop reads CAWTSLQGVTEKLFF. In DNA form, the CDR3 reads TGTGCCTGGACGAGTTTACAGGGGGTTACTGAAAAACTGTTTTTT.

A note on this clonotype: One junction end does not reproduce the germline sequence, and a read error may be involved. V is TRBV6-5 and J is TRBJ2-2; tentatively, D is TRBD2 (6 bases). Germline-derived CDR1 and CDR2 are MNHEY and SVGAGI. The CDR3 sequence is 14 residues long. The CDR3 DNA sequence: TGTGCCAGCCTCTCTCGGGGAGGTACCGGGGAACTGTTTTTT. Its protein product is CASLSRGGTGELFF.

This clonotype was seen just once. In this CDR3 the conserved last residue, phenylalanine or tryptophan, is missing, so a read error is likely. J is TRBJ2-5 and V is TRBV11-3; weak D call: TRBD1 (5 bases). The length of the CDR3 is 13 residues. The germline V gene encodes CDR1 SGHNT and CDR2 YENEEA. V lost 3 bases and J lost 8, with 13 bases in between. CDR3 nucleotide sequence: TGTGCCAGCAGCTTTCCAGGGCTGGAAACCCAGTACTTG. This encodes CASSFPGLETQYL.

The chain uses TRBV6-6 and TRBJ1-5, with no clear D. The CDR3 is 13 residues long. Trimming stripped 5 bases from V and 7 bases from J, with 12 bases between. Germline CDR1 reads MNHNY; CDR2 reads SVGAGI (reference sequence). The CDR3 spells CASSLPQDQPQHF. CDR3 DNA sequence: TGTGCCAGCAGTCTCCCGCAGGACCAGCCCCAGCATTTT.

The sample holds a few counts of this clonotype. The DNA is omitted, as the CDR3 cannot be located on it reliably, and the CDR3 follows TCRdb's listing. This chain connects TRBV11-2 to TRBJ2-2. The CDR3 region is 12 residues in length, termini included. The germline V gene encodes CDR1 SGHAT and CDR2 FQNNGV. The CDR3 is CASSFNTGSCFF.